The entry below gives a single T cell receptor beta chain sequence along with its context. The antigen remains unidentified. Losses at the gene ends were 6 bases for V and 0 bases for J; bases not matched to a gene: 8. The CDR3 extends over 15 amino acids. Germline V gene sequence: CDR1 MRHNA, CDR2 SNTAGT. This entry is derived from a study of cytomegalovirus exposure and HLA in healthy donors. About the research overall: HLA-typed donors were the source of approximately 85 million unique TCRs, which an early data release held.

Study conclusions and caveats: For most subjects, TCR beta sequences were reported to predict HLA-A and HLA-B alleles with accuracy.

PCR employed 60 Vbeta and 13 Jbeta primers. Libraries were prepared by immunoSEQ multiplex PCR; TCRdb keeps only in-frame clonotypes and omits some of them. The table lists tens of thousands of clones, approximately 81% of them singletons. The chain couples TRBV6-4 to TRBJ2-7; 7 bases are shared with TRBD2. The source is a girl aged 2 to 10 in good health and CMV-seropositive. Sequencing was carried out using PBMCs. The CDR3, as DNA: TGTGCCAGCAGCCGGGAGGCAGGGAGCTCCTACGAGCAGTACTTC. It translates to CASSREAGSSYEQYF.